These 28 T cell receptor beta chains share one sample of origin, sequenced in a study of identical twins. Via MiXCR, TCRdb re-called the 5' RACE reads, giving one row per CDR3 protein. This sample has hundreds of thousands of distinct CDR3 sequences, with 7.5% found just once. In addition, the sample was reused for a study of yellow fever vaccine responses in identical twins.

The sample comprised memory (CD45RO+) T cells sorted from blood. Source of these receptors: a woman aged 18 to 35 in good health.

This clonotype was picked up a small number of times. V usage is TRBV6-1 and J usage is TRBJ2-6; 7 bases fit TRBD1. CDR1 is MNHNS and CDR2 is SASEGT in the germline V gene. This CDR3 spans 17 amino acids. V lost 6 bases and J lost 2; bases outside the gene matches: 10. The CDR3 sequence: CASSRPFDRAGANVLTF. CDR3 in DNA: TGTGCCAGCAGCCGACCGTTTGACAGGGCTGGGGCCAACGTCCTGACTTTC.

In its sample, this clonotype was seen many times. V gene TRBV28 combines with J gene TRBJ1-5; 8 bases are a match to TRBD1. Germline trimming cut 4 bases from V and 0 bases from J; bases unmatched to any gene: 11. Germline-derived CDR1 and CDR2 are MDHEN and SYDVKM. The CDR3 covers 18 residues. The CDR3 bases are TGTGCCAGCAGTTCATTTATCACAGGGGGGGATAGCAATCAGCCCCAGCATTTT. It specifies CASSSFITGGDSNQPQHF. Using reference TRBV28 and TRBJ1-5 for the parts outside the CDR3, the full variable domain is DVKVTQSSRYLVKRTGEKVFLECVQDMDHENMFWYRQDPGLGLRLIYFSYDVKMKEKGDIPEGYSVSREKKERFSLILESASTNQTSMYLCASSSFITGGDSNQPQHFGDGTRLSIL.

V is TRBV18 and J is TRBJ2-5, with TRBD2 matching 7 bases. Germline loops: CDR1 KGHSH, CDR2 LQKENI. The length of the CDR3 is 16 residues. The V segment lost 5 bases and the J segment 5 bases; nucleotides outside the gene matches: 14. CDR3 in amino acids: CASSATGTIPSETQYF. The CDR3 DNA reads TGTGCCAGCTCAGCAACCGGGACTATCCCTTCGGAGACCCAGTACTTC.

This clonotype has ten or more counts. V gene TRBV6-1 combines with J gene TRBJ2-5; TRBD2 is a possible D gene (5 bases). Trimming left V 2 bases short and J 5 bases short, with 9 bases between. Germline values: CDR1 MNHNS, CDR2 SASEGT. The length of the CDR3 is 13 residues. The CDR3 DNA reads as TGTGCCAGCAGTGAACGAAGCGGCGAGACCCAGTACTTC. Encoded protein: CASSERSGETQYF.

This clonotype was detected many times. The chain is built from TRBV29-1 and TRBJ2-3; the D is unclear. Germline V gene sequence: CDR1 SQVTM, CDR2 ANQGSEA. The CDR3 contains 13 residues. The V and J ends lost 4 bases and 0 bases respectively, with 8 bases between them. The CDR3 sequence is CSVADTSTDTQYF. The CDR3 DNA follows: TGCAGCGTTGCGGATACTAGCACAGATACGCAGTATTTT.

J is TRBJ1-2 and V is TRBV5-5; a weak D match, TRBD1 (6 bases). This CDR3 spans 15 amino acids. Trimming cost V 1 base and J 2 bases, with 12 bases left between them. In germline, CDR1 is SGHKS, CDR2 YYEKEE (reference sequence). The CDR3 loop reads CASSLYRTVNYGYTF. In DNA, the CDR3 is TGTGCCAGCAGCTTGTACCGGACAGTAAACTATGGCTACACCTTC.

The CDR3 bases are TGTGCCAGCAGTCCGGGGTGGTTGAGCACAGATACGCAGTATTTT. Amino acids: CASSPGWLSTDTQYF. The chain joins TRBV27 to TRBJ2-3; D is perhaps TRBD2 (5 bases). V lost 5 bases, J lost 0 bases, and 12 bases lay in between. Germline V gene data show CDR1 as MNHEY and CDR2 as SMNVEV (reference sequence). The CDR3 is made up of 15 amino acids.

The sample holds a few counts of this clonotype. V is TRBV6-2 or TRBV6-3 and J is TRBJ2-1, with TRBD2 matching 12 bases. Germline lookup yields CDR1 MNHEY and CDR2 SVGEGT. CDR3 size: 20 residues. The ends lost 2 bases at V and 0 bases at J; junction bases unmatched: 11. CDR3 sequence (DNA): TGTGCCAGCAGTTACACCCCCGGTCTAGCGGGAGGGAGCTCCTACAATGAGCAGTTCTTC. It is translated as CASSYTPGLAGGSSYNEQFF.

The CDR3, as DNA: TGCAGTGCTAGATTGACAGGGGGGCCAGATACGCAGTATTTT. It translates to CSARLTGGPDTQYF. The genes are TRBV20-1 and TRBJ2-3; 9 positions agree with TRBD1. This CDR3 has 14 residues. Germline V gives CDR1 DFQATT, CDR2 SNEGSKA (reference sequence). V lost 2 bases, J lost 4 bases, and 4 bases stayed unmatched.

This clonotype came up many times. This chain links TRBV4-3 with TRBJ2-7, with 9 bases identical to TRBD1. With V trimmed by 0 bases and J by 5 bases, 8 bases remained unmatched. The CDR3 sequence is 16 residues long. CDR1 and CDR2 (germline): LGHNA, YSLEER. In nucleotides, the CDR3 is TGCGCCAGCAGCCAAGACCTACCGGGACAGGGTCACGAGCAGTACTTC. Residues: CASSQDLPGQGHEQYF.

The sample holds many counts of this clonotype. The chain links TRBV2 to TRBJ2-5; 9 nucleotides match TRBD2. CDR1 and CDR2 (germline): SNHLY, FYNNEI. This CDR3 contains 16 residues. Losses at the gene ends were 1 base for V and 2 bases for J; bases not matched to a gene: 5. CDR3 nucleotides: TGTGCCAGCAGTGAAGTCTTTCTAGCGGGGCAAGAGACCCAGTACTTC. It encodes CASSEVFLAGQETQYF.

The V call is TRBV7-2, the J call TRBJ2-7; D may be TRBD2 (6 bases). Trimming cost V 5 bases and J 6 bases, with 29 bases left between them. Germline V gene lookup returns CDR1 SGHTA and CDR2 FQGNSA. The CDR3 is 18 amino acids. The CDR3 DNA is TGTGCCAGCAGCCGAGCGTTACCCGGTGGGGGACGCGGGGTCGAGCAGTACTTC. Translating it yields CASSRALPGGGRGVEQYF.

This clonotype was detected a few times. The CDR3 loop reads CASSLGGTTGELFF. The DNA of the CDR3 is TGCGCCAGCAGCTTGGGGGGCACCACCGGGGAGCTGTTTTTT. V gene TRBV5-1 combines with J gene TRBJ2-2; D might be TRBD1 (5 bases). The CDR3 contains 14 residues. The germline V and J ends were trimmed by 0 bases and 4 bases, with 7 bases remaining between them. The V gene's germline CDR1 is SGHRS and CDR2 YFSETQ.

A few counts support this clonotype. V gene TRBV4-3 combines with J gene TRBJ2-1, with 10 bases matching TRBD2. CDR1 is LGHNA and CDR2 is YSLEER in the germline V gene. V was pared by 1 base and J by 3 bases, with 3 bases of the junction left unmatched. There are 16 residues in the CDR3. CDR3 DNA sequence: TGCGCCAGCAGCCAAGCGGGACTAGCGCGCTACAATGAGCAGTTCTTC. Protein product: CASSQAGLARYNEQFF.

In its sample, this clonotype was seen many times. J is TRBJ2-7 and V is TRBV6-5; D remains unclear. V was pared by 0 bases and J by 3 bases, with 15 bases between. The CDR3 loop spans 16 amino acids. Germline loops: CDR1 MNHEY, CDR2 SVGAGI. CDR3 DNA: TGTGCCAGCAGTTACTCGGGTGGTCTTTGGGACTACGAGCAGTACTTC. Translated, it gives CASSYSGGLWDYEQYF.

This clonotype has ten or more counts. The V gene is TRBV3-1, the J gene TRBJ2-7; 10 nucleotides match TRBD1. CDR3 length: 15 amino acids. The germline V gene has CDR1 LGHDT and CDR2 YNNKEL (reference sequence). The V gene end was trimmed by 4 bases and the J gene end by 4 bases; junction bases not matched to a gene: 7. The CDR3 DNA reads as TGTGCCAGCAGCCTACCGGGACAGGGGTTGTACGAGCAGTACTTC. It specifies CASSLPGQGLYEQYF.

This clonotype has at least ten counts. The chain uses TRBV5-1 and TRBJ2-7, with D perhaps given as TRBD1 or TRBD2 (5 bases each). The CDR3 totals 12 residues. Trimming pared 0 bases from V and 13 bases from J, leaving 14 bases between. Germline lookup yields CDR1 SGHRS and CDR2 YFSETQ. CDR3 DNA sequence: TGCGCCAGCAGCTTGGACCAGGGCGGGCATTACTTC. Its protein is CASSLDQGGHYF.

The table lists this clonotype with many counts. V gene TRBV7-9 combines with J gene TRBJ2-7; no clear D. This CDR3 spans 14 amino acids. Germline CDR1 and CDR2: SEHNR and FQNEAQ (reference sequence). V was cut by 3 bases and J by 2 bases, with 11 bases left in between. The CDR3 loop is CASSLGGNTYEQYF. DNA for the CDR3: TGTGCCAGCAGCTTGGGCGGAAATACCTACGAGCAGTACTTC. The full variable domain, with the rest looked up from reference TRBV7-9 and TRBJ2-7, is DTGVSQNPRHKITKRGQNVTFRCDPISEHNRLYWYRQTLGQGPEFLTYFQNEAQLEKSRLLSDRFSAERPKGSFSTLEIQRTEQGDSAMYLCASSLGGNTYEQYFGPGTRLTVT.

The chain uses TRBV7-9 and TRBJ2-7; 14 bases line up with TRBD2. The CDR3 is made up of 15 amino acids. With 5 bases clipped from V and 7 bases from J, the junction kept 7 bases outside the gene matches. The germline V gene has CDR1 SEHNR and CDR2 FQNEAQ (reference sequence). The DNA of the CDR3 is TGTGCCAGCAGCCTAGGGACTAGCGGGAGAAGGGAGCAGTACTTC. It specifies CASSLGTSGRREQYF.

This clonotype was seen many times. The chain has TRBV6-2 or TRBV6-3 and TRBJ2-3; D is possibly TRBD2 (6 bases). This CDR3 contains 14 residues. The V gene lost 5 bases and the J gene lost 4 bases, with 13 bases spanning the gap. Germline V gives CDR1 MNHEY, CDR2 SVGEGT. Here the CDR3 reads CASSQGTSSDTQYF. The CDR3 nucleotides read TGTGCCAGCAGTCAAGGGACTTCTTCAGATACGCAGTATTTT.

This clonotype has more than one count but fewer than ten. This chain joins TRBV7-9 and TRBJ2-1; D might be TRBD1 or TRBD2, each matching 6 bases. This CDR3 has 15 residues. In germline, CDR1 is SEHNR, CDR2 FQNEAQ (reference sequence). With 1 base removed from V and 8 bases from J, the gap between germline ends came to 15 bases. In DNA, the CDR3 is TGTGCCAGCAGCTTAGTTCTGACTAGGGGGGATGAGCAGTTCTTC. Translated: CASSLVLTRGDEQFF.

This clonotype has ten or more counts. This rearrangement joins TRBV10-3 to TRBJ2-1, with TRBD2 identical over 8 bases. In germline, CDR1 is ENHRY, CDR2 SYGVKD. V trimming: 7 bases; J trimming: 0 bases; junction bases outside the gene matches: 11. This CDR3 has 17 residues. Written as DNA, the CDR3 is TGTGCCATCATGGCGACTAGCGCATCTAGCTCCTACAATGAGCAGTTCTTC. It specifies CAIMATSASSSYNEQFF.

This clonotype came up many times. J is TRBJ2-1 and V is TRBV12-3 or TRBV12-4; 7 bases line up with TRBD2. The CDR3 has 15 residues. V shed 5 bases, J shed 8 bases, and the junction held 12 bases outside the gene matches. The CDR3 DNA follows: TGTGCCAGCAGTCCCGGACTAGATTACCGTGATGAGCAGTTCTTC. Translated: CASSPGLDYRDEQFF.

This clonotype was seen a handful of times. V is TRBV6-5 and J is TRBJ1-2; D uncertain. The germline V gene has CDR1 MNHEY and CDR2 SVGAGI. V gave up 0 bases and J gave up 4 bases, with 6 bases separating them. There are 13 residues in the CDR3. CDR3 bases: TGTGCCAGCAGTTACTCAAAGGGCTATGGCTACACCTTC. Translated, it gives CASSYSKGYGYTF.

The gene calls are TRBV29-1 and TRBJ1-2, with TRBD1 identical over 8 bases. The V segment lost 6 bases and the J segment 1 base; nucleotides outside the gene matches: 7. The CDR3 sequence is 14 residues long. Germline CDR1 SQVTM, CDR2 ANQGSEA. The CDR3: CSVTGQGDNYGYTF. The CDR3 DNA reads as TGCAGCGTAACCGGACAGGGAGATAACTATGGCTACACCTTC.

The rearrangement uses TRBV20-1 and TRBJ2-7; 11 bases are shared with TRBD1. CDR1 and CDR2 (germline): DFQATT, SNEGSKA (reference sequence). The CDR3 extends over 14 amino acids. J lost 4 bases, V lost 4 bases, and 6 bases had no gene match. The CDR3 is CSATFGQGAYEQYF. The CDR3 DNA is TGCAGTGCTACTTTCGGACAGGGGGCGTACGAGCAGTACTTC.

At least ten counts were recorded for this clonotype. V is TRBV4-1 and J is TRBJ2-7; 10 nucleotides line up with TRBD2. Germline V gene data show CDR1 as MGHRA and CDR2 as YSYEKL. Losses at the gene ends were 5 bases for V and 2 bases for J; bases not matched to a gene: 6. The CDR3 covers 15 residues. CDR3 sequence: CASSYLAGATYEQYF. CDR3 DNA: TGCGCCAGCAGCTACCTAGCGGGAGCCACCTACGAGCAGTACTTC.

This rearrangement joins TRBV28 to TRBJ2-5; D is tentatively TRBD1 or TRBD2 (5 bases each). Per germline, CDR1 MDHEN and CDR2 SYDVKM. The CDR3 extends over 16 amino acids. The V and J ends lost 3 bases and 0 bases respectively, with 14 bases between them. DNA for the CDR3: TGTGCCAGCAGTTTGGGGGTCACTAGGTACCAAGAGACCCAGTACTTC. Translated: CASSLGVTRYQETQYF.